This T cell receptor beta chain was documented in a study of blood T cells in healthy people across ages. Alongside a J-beta primer mix, a sample-barcoded 5' primer served in a second PCR lasting 7 to 11 cycles. MiXCR, run by TCRdb on the 5' RACE reads, gives a single entry per CDR3 protein. Of fewer than 650,000 distinct CDR3 sequences detected, roughly a quarter appear once; the ten largest clones hold approximately 3.7%. Ten milliliters of peripheral blood were drawn from each donor into EDTA-treated tubes. Germline V gives CDR1 SEHNR, CDR2 FQNEAQ (reference sequence). The CDR3 spans 15 residues. V lost 6 bases, J lost 2 bases, and 16 bases lay in between. The data were also submitted as part of a second study, on T cells of mothers and their children.

Source material: blood. The J gene is TRBJ2-5, the V gene TRBV7-9; D possibly corresponds to TRBD1 (6 bases). The source of this sequence is a boy aged 2 to 10 in good health. The CDR3 DNA is TGTGCCAGCAGTCGTCGGCAGACAGGACAAGAGACCCAGTACTTC. Translated, it gives CASSRRQTGQETQYF. The full variable domain, completed using reference TRBV7-9 and TRBJ2-5, is DTGVSQNPRHKITKRGQNVTFRCDPISEHNRLYWYRQTLGQGPEFLTYFQNEAQLEKSRLLSDRFSAERPKGSFSTLEIQRTEQGDSAMYLCASSRRQTGQETQYFGPGTRLLVL.